Listed below are T cell receptor beta chains from one sample, sequenced in a study of blood T cell repertoires in COVID-19. TCRdb's table, derived via immunoSEQ multiplex PCR, lists solely in-frame clones and lacks some. The sample records about 58,000 clones, 85% to 90% being singletons. Sequencing used peripheral blood. The receptors derive from a man aged 35 to 55 with active COVID-19. CDR3s include the opening cysteine and the closing phenylalanine or tryptophan. Each record gives: V gene, D gene, clone size, J gene, CDR3 DNA, CDR3 protein. The D gene is left open where the match is weak. Clone sizes are given selectively: once, few, many, or a class where the clone is expanded.

TRBV9,TRBD2,NA,TRBJ2-7,TGTGCCAGCAGCCCACGTAGCGGGAGCCCGAGCAACGAGCAGTACTTC,CASSPRSGSPSNEQYF
TRBV9,NA,few,TRBJ2-7,TGTGCCAGCAGCGTAGGCCCAGGGCCCTACGAGCAGTACTTC,CASSVGPGPYEQYF
TRBV19,TRBD1,once,TRBJ1-5,TGTGCCAGTAGTTATCGACAGGGGGCTAGCAATCAGCCCCAGCATTTT,CASSYRQGASNQPQHF
TRBV25-1,TRBD2,NA,TRBJ2-1,TGTGCCAGCAGTGAATTGGGCCTAGCGGGAGCCTACAATGAGCAGTTCTTC,CASSELGLAGAYNEQFF
TRBV12-5,NA,once,TRBJ1-5,TGTGCTAGTGGTTTGGTACTGAGAAATCAGCCCCAGCATTTT,CASGLVLRNQPQHF
TRBV30,TRBD2,NA,TRBJ2-1,TGTGCCTGCGGGGGAGCGGGGTTCTACAATGAGCAGTTCTTC,CACGGAGFYNEQFF
TRBV10-1,NA,NA,TRBJ2-3,TGCGCCAGCAGTGAGTACAGTCCGGGAGCGGCGCAGTATTTT,CASSEYSPGAAQYF
TRBV9,NA,once,TRBJ1-5,TGTGCCAGCAGCGTAGGTCAGGGATTGAGTCAGCCCCAGCATTTT,CASSVGQGLSQPQHF
TRBV18,NA,NA,TRBJ2-3,TGTGCCAGCTCTGACAGGATTTGGACGGGAGGAGGGGATACGCAGTATTTT,CASSDRIWTGGGDTQYF
TRBV9,NA,NA,TRBJ2-3,TGTGCCAGCAGTTCCGCGGGAGATACGCAGTATTTT,CASSSAGDTQYF
TRBV10-1,NA,NA,TRBJ2-2,TGCGCCAGCAGTGACACGAACACCGGGGAGCTGTTTTTT,CASSDTNTGELFF
TRBV29-1,TRBD1,NA,TRBJ1-2,TGCAGCGCTGCTGGGACAGCGGGTAACTATGGCTACACCTTC,CSAAGTAGNYGYTF
TRBV5-4,TRBD2,few,TRBJ2-1,TGTGCCAGCAGCTTGGACCGCCTGAGCGGGGGGACAATGACGCAGTTCTTC,CASSLDRLSGGTMTQFF
TRBV6-2/TRBV6-3,NA,NA,TRBJ2-4,TGTGCCAGCAGTTACTCTGACCCAGGAGAGATCGGACTAATAGACATTCAGTACTTC,CASSYSDPGEIGLIDIQYF
TRBV28,NA,NA,TRBJ1-5,TGTGCCAGCAGTTTCCCAGGGTGGGAGCCCCAGCATTTT,CASSFPGWEPQHF
TRBV27,TRBD1,NA,TRBJ2-7,TGTGCCAGCAGGGACCGGGACAGGGGGAACGAGCAGTACTTC,CASRDRDRGNEQYF
TRBV27,TRBD2,NA,TRBJ2-1,TGTGCCAGCAGTTTTTCGATCGGGACTAGCGGGACAGGTGAGCAGTTCTTC,CASSFSIGTSGTGEQFF
TRBV25-1,TRBD1,NA,TRBJ2-3,TGTGCCAGCAGGGACAGGGTAACAGATACGCAGTATTTT,CASRDRVTDTQYF
TRBV28,NA,NA,TRBJ1-1,TGTGCCAGCATTTCAGTGAACACTGAAGCTTTCTTT,CASISVNTEAFF
TRBV5-4,NA,NA,TRBJ1-2,TGTGCCAGCACCGAAGGGGCCCTAAACTTCGGCTACACCTTC,CASTEGALNFGYTF
TRBV7-3,NA,NA,TRBJ2-1,TGTGCCAGCAGCTTATCGGGAGTCAGGGACAATGAGCAGTTCTTC,CASSLSGVRDNEQFF
TRBV2,NA,NA,TRBJ2-5,TGTGCCAGCAGCGGCCAAGAGACCCAGTACTTC,CASSGQETQYF
TRBV6-5,NA,NA,TRBJ2-1,TGTGCCAGCAGATACCGGGATTTCCTTACGAATGAGCAGTTCTTC,CASRYRDFLTNEQFF
TRBV5-1,TRBD1,NA,TRBJ2-1,TGCGCCAGCAGCTTACTCCAGGGGGCGAATGAGCAGTTCTTC,CASSLLQGANEQFF
TRBV3-1/TRBV3-2,TRBD2,NA,TRBJ2-1,TGTGCCGTGAACGGGCCTAGCGGGAGGAATGAGCAGTTCTTC,CAVNGPSGRNEQFF
TRBV24-1,NA,NA,TRBJ1-5,TGTGCCACAGGAGGGCAGGTTAGCAATCAGCCCCAGCATTTT,CATGGQVSNQPQHF
TRBV11-2,TRBD1,NA,TRBJ2-7,TGTGCCAGCAGGAGGACAGGGGGGGACGAGCAGTACTTC,CASRRTGGDEQYF
TRBV24-1,TRBD2,NA,TRBJ2-5,TGTGCCACCAGTGACCCTGGGCCAGCGGGAGTATTAGAGACCCAGTACTTC,CATSDPGPAGVLETQYF
TRBV6-1,NA,NA,TRBJ1-5,TGTGCCAGCAGTGAAGGCGGGGGGCTCCAGCCCCAGCATTTT,CASSEGGGLQPQHF
TRBV28,NA,NA,TRBJ1-5,TGTGCCAGCACCCCAAACTATAGCAATCAGCCCCAGCATTTT,CASTPNYSNQPQHF
TRBV6-5,TRBD1,NA,TRBJ1-2,TGTGCCAGCAGCCGACAGGGGAAAGGGAACTATGGCTACACCTTC,CASSRQGKGNYGYTF
TRBV10-3,NA,once,TRBJ1-5,TGTGCCATCAGTGGACAGCTCAATCAGCCCCAGCATTTT,CAISGQLNQPQHF
TRBV19,NA,NA,TRBJ1-2,TGTGCCAGTAGTCTCCCCGGCGCAGGTCTGAGCTATGGCTACACCTTC,CASSLPGAGLSYGYTF
TRBV20-1,NA,NA,TRBJ1-1,TGCAGTGCTCTGAGGAACACTGAAGCTTTCTTT,CSALRNTEAFF
TRBV6-4,TRBD2,NA,TRBJ2-2,TGTGCCAGCAGCCTAGCGGGAGGGTCCGCCGGGGAGCTGTTTTTT,CASSLAGGSAGELFF
TRBV4-2,TRBD1,NA,TRBJ1-2,TGTGCCAGCAGCCAAGATGGGGGACAGGGAGTTGTCAACTATGGCTACACCTTC,CASSQDGGQGVVNYGYTF
TRBV3-1/TRBV3-2,NA,NA,TRBJ2-3,TGTGCCAGCAGCCTACTCCGGGACACTAGCACAGATACGCAGTATTTT,CASSLLRDTSTDTQYF
TRBV28,NA,NA,TRBJ2-4,TGTGCCAGCAGTAGCCGCGGCACGAGCCCCGAAAACATTCAGTACTTC,CASSSRGTSPENIQYF
TRBV7-6,TRBD2,NA,TRBJ2-2,TGTGCCAGCGGTAGCGGGAAAGCCGGGGAGCTGTTTTTT,CASGSGKAGELFF
TRBV19,NA,NA,TRBJ2-1,TGTGCCAGTGTGGGCGTCTACAATGAGCAGTTCTTC,CASVGVYNEQFF
TRBV6-6,NA,NA,TRBJ1-1,TGTGCCAGCAGTTACGGTGGGGGCGGTGAAGCTTTCTTT,CASSYGGGGEAFF
TRBV10-2,TRBD2,once,TRBJ2-3,TGCGCCAGCACCGGACCCAGCGGGGGGATCACAGATACGCAGTATTTT,CASTGPSGGITDTQYF
TRBV27,NA,few,TRBJ2-2,TGTGCCAGCAGTTTATATGGCGGCTTCGCCGGGGAGCTGTTTTTT,CASSLYGGFAGELFF
TRBV5-6,TRBD1,NA,TRBJ1-6,TGTGCCAGCAGCTTAGGGACAGCGAAACACAATTCACCCCTCCACTTT,CASSLGTAKHNSPLHF
TRBV3-1/TRBV3-2,NA,NA,TRBJ1-4,TGTGCCAGCAGCCCTCGACTTGATAATGAAAAACTGTTTTTT,CASSPRLDNEKLFF
TRBV9,TRBD1,once,TRBJ2-7,TGTGCCAGTGGACAGGGTTCGGGCTACGAGCAGTACTTC,CASGQGSGYEQYF
TRBV27,NA,NA,TRBJ2-3,TGTGCCAGCACTTCCCTTAGCACAGATACGCAGTATTTT,CASTSLSTDTQYF
TRBV28,TRBD1,NA,TRBJ2-7,TGTGCCAGCAGTTCTCCCGGGACAGGCTCAACTCGCCACGAGCAGTACTTC,CASSSPGTGSTRHEQYF
TRBV5-1,TRBD1,NA,TRBJ1-4,TGCGCCAGCAGCATCCAACCCAGGGGGCTGGATGAAAAACTGTTTTTT,CASSIQPRGLDEKLFF
TRBV6-5,NA,NA,TRBJ1-5,TGTGCCAGCAGTCACCAGGGAGGTCAGCCCCAGCATTTT,CASSHQGGQPQHF
TRBV6-5,TRBD2,once,TRBJ2-7,TGTGCCAGCACCAAGGGACTAGCGGGAGTCGAGCAGTACTTC,CASTKGLAGVEQYF